This T cell receptor beta chain appears in the sequencing data of a study of breast tumors, draining lymph nodes, adjacent tissues (dated by TCRdb to 2015 to 2016). As for the study more broadly: TCR beta repertoires were compared across tumor, adjacent nontumor tissue and axillary lymph nodes obtained from breast cancer patients. In human breast cancer, the study set out to evaluate how tumor, surrounding tissue and draining lymph node repertoires relate to one another and whether T cells may move between these sites.

The paper as a whole reports these results and caveats: The similarity between tumor and nontumor tissue repertoires was significantly greater in luminal-like breast cancer than in basal-like breast cancer. A scenario in which most tumor T cells derive from the lymph node and then expand within tumor tissue was judged to be consistent with the data. Rather than being directly demonstrated, the conclusion that tumor T cells originate in lymph nodes was presented as consistent with a hypothesis. Tumors showed preferential V and J gene usage, and their T-cell repertoire diversity fell below that of lymph nodes yet above that of nontumor tissue.

These reads were obtained on an Illumina HiSeq 2000. Multiplex PCR amplification was used to build the TCR beta chain libraries. High-throughput sequencing was used to analyze the amplified TCR beta chain products. The public reads were reanalyzed by TCRdb: fastp trimming at Q25, MiXCR alignment, in-frame beta chains only. Rows are combined by CDR3 protein, so each entry shows the most common genes and DNA. This sample has approximately 250,000 distinct CDR3 sequences in its table, and less than 40% of those were observed once. 3% to 4.5% of the sample is taken by the ten largest. This clonotype was seen a few times. Its target antigen remains unknown. Base qualities are not at hand, and no much larger clone is one base apart. The lymph node samples were taken from the axillary draining lymph nodes of breast cancer patients. Taken from cysteine to phenylalanine, the CDR3 has 16 residues. The sequence is cut down to CDR3 DNA, 48 bases in frame from base 1. According to the germline V gene (reference sequence), CDR1 reads DFQATT and CDR2 reads SNEGSKA. V and J lose 3 bases and 0 bases, and a span of 15 bases separates them.

This chain is built from TRBV20-1 and TRBJ2-4, with no reliable assignment of the D segment. The sample consisted of axillary lymph node tissue. The sequence derives from a female donor with breast cancer. Some clones in this sample may be carry-over from other donors' samples. This receptor carries the CDR3 CSARSPSAEAKNIQYF. DNA sequence: TGCAGTGCTAGGAGCCCCTCGGCAGAAGCCAAAAACATTCAGTACTTC.